The entry below gives a single T cell receptor (beta chain) sequence along with its context. Authors' methods: Estimated nucleated cell counts came from reference gene primer amplification. Some clones are missing from TCRdb's copy, which holds only in-frame ones; the method was immunoSEQ multiplex PCR. V and J calls and clone size are those listed in that table; D and trimming were worked out from the DNA. This table has about 210,000 clones, approximately 89% appearing once. The data originate from a study of blood T cell repertoires in COVID-19. Whole-study context: The United States, Italy and Spain were the sources of the acute and convalescent COVID-19 samples. In each case, the material was cDNA or gDNA derived from T cells, B-cell-depleted T cells, or PBMCs.

There are 16 residues in the CDR3. Germline loops: CDR1 SGHVT, CDR2 SQSDAQ. Losses at the gene ends were 0 bases for V and 4 bases for J; bases not matched to a gene: 7. Material for sequencing was peripheral blood. The chain is built from TRBV7-4 and TRBJ1-1; 8 bases are shared with TRBD1. The clonotype was recovered from a woman aged 40 to 49 with acute or convalescent COVID-19. The CDR3 loop is CASSLAGQGKFTEAFF. The CDR3 DNA reads TGTGCCAGCAGCTTAGCTGGACAGGGCAAGTTCACTGAAGCTTTCTTT.